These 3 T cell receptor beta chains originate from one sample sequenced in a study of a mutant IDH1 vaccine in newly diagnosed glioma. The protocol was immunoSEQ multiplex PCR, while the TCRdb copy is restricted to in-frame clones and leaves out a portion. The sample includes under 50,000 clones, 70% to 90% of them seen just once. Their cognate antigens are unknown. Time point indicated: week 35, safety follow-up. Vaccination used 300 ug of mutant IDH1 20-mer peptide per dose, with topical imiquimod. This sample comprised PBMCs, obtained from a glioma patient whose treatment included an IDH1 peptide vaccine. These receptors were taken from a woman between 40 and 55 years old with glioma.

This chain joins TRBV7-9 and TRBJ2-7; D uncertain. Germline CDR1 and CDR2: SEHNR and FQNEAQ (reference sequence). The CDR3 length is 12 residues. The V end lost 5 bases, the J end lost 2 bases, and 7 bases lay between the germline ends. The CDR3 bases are TGTGCCAGCAGCCCCCCAACCTACGAGCAGTACTTC. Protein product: CASSPPTYEQYF.

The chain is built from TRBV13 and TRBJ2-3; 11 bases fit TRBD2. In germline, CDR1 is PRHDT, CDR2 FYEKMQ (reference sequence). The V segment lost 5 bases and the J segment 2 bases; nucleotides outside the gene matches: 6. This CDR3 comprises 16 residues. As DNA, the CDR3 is TGTGCCAGCAGCCCCTTAGCGGGAGGGGCCACAGATACGCAGTATTTT. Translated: CASSPLAGGATDTQYF.

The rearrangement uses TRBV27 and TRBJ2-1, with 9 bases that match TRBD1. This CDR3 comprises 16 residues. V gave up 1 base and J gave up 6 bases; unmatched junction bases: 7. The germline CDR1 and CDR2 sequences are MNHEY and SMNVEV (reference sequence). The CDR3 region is CASSLYGTGSPNEQFF. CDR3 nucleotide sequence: TGTGCCAGCAGTTTATACGGGACAGGGTCCCCCAATGAGCAGTTCTTC.